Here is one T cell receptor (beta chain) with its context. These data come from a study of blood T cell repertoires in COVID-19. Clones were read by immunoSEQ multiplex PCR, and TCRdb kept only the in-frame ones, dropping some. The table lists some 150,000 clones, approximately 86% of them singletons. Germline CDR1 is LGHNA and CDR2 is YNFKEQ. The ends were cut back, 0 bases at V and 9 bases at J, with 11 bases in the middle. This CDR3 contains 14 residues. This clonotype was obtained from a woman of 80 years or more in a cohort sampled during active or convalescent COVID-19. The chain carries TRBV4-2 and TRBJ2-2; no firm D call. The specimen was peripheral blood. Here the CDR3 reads CASSQDSGRRELFF. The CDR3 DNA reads TGTGCCAGCAGCCAAGATTCAGGCCGGCGGGAGCTGTTTTTT.